This entry describes one T cell receptor (beta chain). This entry comes from a study of blood T cell repertoires in COVID-19. Germline V gene lookup returns CDR1 SGHTA and CDR2 FQGTGA. The length of the CDR3 is 15 residues. Trimming took off 1 base at V and 9 bases at J, with 16 bases between the two ends. Per the original methods: Reference gene primer amplification yielded estimated nucleated cell counts. TCRdb's copy holds only in-frame clones and misses some; the assay was immunoSEQ multiplex PCR. V, J and clone size are those of that table, while D and trimming were read from the DNA. The sample has tens of thousands of clones, 88% seen once.

Material: peripheral blood. The TCR comes from a human donor in a cohort sampled during active COVID-19. The chain joins TRBV7-3 to TRBJ2-1, with D possibly being TRBD1 (6 bases). This CDR3 reads CASSLMAGERGEQFF. Written as DNA, the CDR3 is TGTGCCAGCAGCTTAATGGCAGGGGAACGGGGTGAGCAGTTCTTC.